A single sample is the source of the 29 T cell receptor beta chains below, sequenced in a study of shared clonotypes between healthy human individuals. The repertoire was sequenced with immunoSEQ multiplex PCR; TCRdb's copy has only in-frame clones and lacks some. The data contain 730,000 or so clones, approximately 79% of them singletons. The specimen was memory CD4+ T cells sorted from blood. Subset denoted: CD45RA-negative fraction. The receptors originated from a woman aged 30 to 39 in good health.

This clone was detected once. V is TRBV4-2 and J is TRBJ1-4, with D possibly being TRBD1 (6 bases). The CDR3 runs to 16 residues. Trimming took 0 bases from V and 4 from J, leaving 12 bases between them. The germline V gene encodes CDR1 LGHNA and CDR2 YNFKEQ. CDR3 in amino acids: CASSQDWTASNEKLFF. The CDR3 DNA reads as TGTGCCAGCAGCCAAGATTGGACAGCGAGTAATGAAAAACTGTTTTTT.

This clone was observed once. The chain is built from TRBV19 and TRBJ2-1, with 7 bases that match TRBD2. With V trimmed by 5 bases and J by 4 bases, 11 bases remained unmatched. The germline V gene has CDR1 LNHDA and CDR2 SQIVND (reference sequence). This CDR3 contains 16 residues. For the CDR3, the DNA is TGTGCCAGTAGTCGACTAGGGACTACCGCGTACAATGAGCAGTTCTTC. This codes for CASSRLGTTAYNEQFF. Using reference TRBV19 and TRBJ2-1 for the parts outside the CDR3, the full variable domain is DGGITQSPKYLFRKEGQNVTLSCEQNLNHDAMYWYRQDPGQGLRLIYYSQIVNDFQKGDIAEGYSVSREKKESFPLTVTSAQKNPTAFYLCASSRLGTTAYNEQFFGPGTRLTVL.

The chain carries TRBV27 and TRBJ2-3, with TRBD2 matching over 8 bases. Germline V gene lookup returns CDR1 MNHEY and CDR2 SMNVEV (reference sequence). The ends lost 2 bases at V and 3 bases at J; junction bases unmatched: 13. CDR3 length: 18 amino acids. CDR3 residues: CASSLVRLGAGGTDTQYF. The DNA for the CDR3 is TGTGCCAGCAGTTTAGTTCGTTTAGGTGCGGGAGGAACAGATACGCAGTATTTT.

DNA of the CDR3: TGTGCCAGCAGCAGATGGGGACCGGGACTAGCGGGATTCGATGAGCAGTTCTTC. It codes for CASSRWGPGLAGFDEQFF. The chain has TRBV21-1 and TRBJ2-1; whether TRBD2, the table's D call, matches the DNA was not checked. TRBV21-1 is an annotated pseudogene. This CDR3 is 18 amino acids long.

The CDR3 sequence is CASSESGSDTGELFF. In DNA, the CDR3 is TGTGCCAGCAGTGAATCCGGGTCGGACACCGGGGAGCTGTTTTTT. The rearrangement links TRBV2 to TRBJ2-2; D not certain. Looked up from germline, CDR1 is SNHLY and CDR2 is FYNNEI. Between the trimmed V and J ends, which lost 2 bases and 3 bases, there was a span of 10 bases. The CDR3 length is 15 residues. Based on the CDR3 plus reference TRBV2 and TRBJ2-2, the full variable domain is EPEVTQTPSHQVTQMGQEVILRCVPISNHLYFYWYRQILGQKVEFLVSFYNNEISEKSEIFDDQFSVERPDGSNFTLKIRSTKLEDSAMYFCASSESGSDTGELFFGEGSRLTVL.

This chain joins TRBV19 and TRBJ2-5, with 9 positions matching TRBD2. The CDR3 is 15 amino acids. V lost 5 bases to trimming and J lost 4 bases; unmatched junction nucleotides: 8. Germline assignment: CDR1 LNHDA and CDR2 SQIVND (reference sequence). The CDR3 region has the DNA TGTGCCAGTAGTTACGTTAGCGGGAGTGGAGAGACCCAGTACTTC. Translating gives CASSYVSGSGETQYF.

The rearrangement joins TRBV28 to TRBJ2-4; D may be TRBD2 (6 bases). The germline V and J ends were trimmed by 6 bases and 2 bases, with 14 bases remaining between them. CDR3 length: 15 amino acids. Germline loops: CDR1 MDHEN, CDR2 SYDVKM. The CDR3 DNA is TGTGCCAGCAGCTGGGACTCCCAAACCAAAAACATTCAGTACTTC. This gives the protein CASSWDSQTKNIQYF.

The rearrangement joins TRBV5-1 to TRBJ1-1, with D perhaps TRBD1 (6 bases). In germline, CDR1 is SGHRS, CDR2 YFSETQ. CDR3 length: 13 residues. V lost 6 bases, J lost 4 bases, and 13 bases lay in between. The CDR3 loop is CASKAGEGTEAFF. As DNA, the CDR3 is TGCGCCAGCAAGGCAGGGGAGGGCACTGAAGCTTTCTTT.

The chain links TRBV18 to TRBJ2-1; 13 positions match TRBD2. This CDR3 region has 18 residues. The V segment lost 2 bases and the J segment 1 base; nucleotides outside the gene matches: 5. In germline, CDR1 is KGHSH, CDR2 LQKENI. This CDR3 is CASSPTGTSGASYNEQFF. DNA for the CDR3: TGTGCCAGCTCACCAACCGGGACTAGCGGGGCTTCCTACAATGAGCAGTTCTTC.

The chain joins TRBV30 to TRBJ1-4, with D tentatively TRBD1 (6 bases). V lost 3 bases to trimming and J lost 7 bases, with 18 bases between them. From germline, CDR1 is GTSNPN and CDR2 SVGIG (reference sequence). The CDR3 is made up of 15 amino acids. CDR3 region: CAWSSSQGRSEKLFF. CDR3 DNA: TGTGCCTGGAGCTCTTCACAGGGCCGGAGTGAAAAACTGTTTTTT.

This clone was recorded once. The chain joins TRBV28 to TRBJ1-2; D is unresolved. V lost 8 bases, J lost 5 bases, and 21 bases lay in between. Germline CDR1 MDHEN, CDR2 SYDVKM. CDR3 size: 15 residues. The CDR3 sequence: CASSLPQTGWYGYTF. The CDR3, as DNA: TGTGCCAGCTCCCTGCCCCAGACTGGTTGGTATGGCTACACCTTC.

The J gene is TRBJ2-3, the V gene TRBV6-6, with D possibly being TRBD1 (5 bases). The CDR3 spans 15 residues. V was cut by 2 bases and J by 0 bases, with 9 bases left in between. The germline V gene has CDR1 MNHNY and CDR2 SVGAGI (reference sequence). The chain's CDR3 is CASSYQGTSTDTQYF. The CDR3 coding sequence is TGTGCCAGCAGTTACCAGGGCACTAGCACAGATACGCAGTATTTT.

V usage is TRBV7-8 and J usage is TRBJ2-1; 7 bases match TRBD2. The CDR3 runs to 16 residues. J gave up 5 bases and V 3 bases, and 10 bases lay outside the gene matches. Germline CDR1 is SGHVS and CDR2 is FQNEAQ. The CDR3 reads CASSLRVERDHNEQFF. In DNA form, the CDR3 reads TGTGCCAGCAGCTTGAGGGTAGAGCGGGACCACAATGAGCAGTTCTTC.

V usage is TRBV10-2 and J usage is TRBJ2-4, with unresolved D. CDR1 is WSHSY, CDR2 SAAADI, per germline. CDR3 length: 11 amino acids. Between the trimmed V and J ends, which lost 3 bases and 7 bases, there was a span of 4 bases. The CDR3 bases are TGCGCCAGCAGTGACGGGAACATTCAGTACTTC. The encoded protein is CASSDGNIQYF.

This chain uses TRBV6-5 with TRBJ1-5; the D gene is possibly TRBD1 (6 bases). The V end lost 0 bases, the J end lost 2 bases, and 11 bases lay between the germline ends. Germline values: CDR1 MNHEY, CDR2 SVGAGI. There are 16 residues in the CDR3. DNA of the CDR3: TGTGCCAGCAGTTACTCAGGGGGAGTCGGCAATCAGCCCCAGCATTTT. Translation: CASSYSGGVGNQPQHF.

The count of this clone is one. The rearrangement joins TRBV6-6 to TRBJ1-5; 8 bases map to TRBD1. Germline V lookup: CDR1 MNHNY, CDR2 SVGAGI (reference sequence). The CDR3 length is 15 residues. Trimming removed 6 bases from V and 5 bases from J; junction bases left unmatched: 9. The CDR3 nucleotides are TGTGCCAGCAGCGAAAGGACAGGGTCCTATCAGCCCCAGCATTTT. Translated, it gives CASSERTGSYQPQHF.

The J gene is TRBJ2-4, the V gene TRBV19; D unresolved. Trimming pared 3 bases from V and 0 bases from J, leaving 9 bases between. CDR1 and CDR2 from the germline V gene are LNHDA and SQIVND (reference sequence). The length of the CDR3 is 15 residues. CDR3 DNA: TGTGCCAGTAGTATTGGCCTAATAGCCAAAAACATTCAGTACTTC. Protein sequence: CASSIGLIAKNIQYF.

The genes are TRBV7-2 and TRBJ2-5; 7 bases agree with TRBD1. The V segment lost 4 bases and the J segment 5 bases; nucleotides outside the gene matches: 10. The CDR3 is 15 residues long. From germline, CDR1 is SGHTA and CDR2 FQGNSA. The CDR3 reads CASSSTRGRSETQYF. CDR3 in DNA: TGTGCCAGCAGCTCCACGAGGGGGCGCAGTGAGACCCAGTACTTC.

The chain uses TRBV14 and TRBJ1-2; no clear D gene. The germline V gene has CDR1 SGHDN and CDR2 FVKESK. Deletions cut 3 bases from V and 4 bases from J, with 9 bases between. The CDR3 sequence is 13 residues long. CDR3 nucleotides: TGTGCCAGCAGCCAGAACGAGGGCTATGGCTACACCTTC. It yields the protein CASSQNEGYGYTF.

The chain carries TRBV27 and TRBJ2-7; TRBD2 might be the D (6 bases). Trimming cost V 4 bases and J 4 bases, with 20 bases left between them. From germline, CDR1 is MNHEY and CDR2 SMNVEV (reference sequence). This CDR3 is built from 16 residues. The CDR3 DNA sequence: TGTGCCAGCAGTTATACCCTAACTAGCTCCAATTACGAGCAGTACTTC. Amino acid sequence: CASSYTLTSSNYEQYF.

V usage is TRBV10-2 and J usage is TRBJ2-1; possible D gene TRBD1, 6 bases. This CDR3 comprises 15 residues. Germline V CDR1 and CDR2: WSHSY, SAAADI. Between the trimmed V and J ends, which lost 6 bases and 12 bases, there was a span of 24 bases. The CDR3 DNA is TGCGCCAGCAGGGACCGGGACACCGACTTACGCGGGCAGTTCTTC. Encoded protein: CASRDRDTDLRGQFF.

The chain recombines TRBV7-6 with TRBJ2-5, with D maybe TRBD2 (5 bases). The CDR3 is 13 residues long. V dropped 5 bases and J dropped 5 bases, with 12 bases sitting between them. Germline CDR1 SGHVS, CDR2 FNYEAQ. The CDR3 bases are TGTGCCAGCAGCCAGCGGTGGGTCGAGACCCAGTACTTC. It yields the protein CASSQRWVETQYF.

This clone was found a few times. The chain combines TRBV28 with TRBJ2-3, with 8 bases fitting TRBD1. Per germline, CDR1 MDHEN and CDR2 SYDVKM. The CDR3 runs to 15 residues. J gave up 1 base and V 5 bases, and 5 bases lay outside the gene matches. The CDR3 sequence is CASSLLTGGTDTQYF. CDR3 nucleotide sequence: TGTGCCAGCAGTCTACTGACAGGGGGCACAGATACGCAGTATTTT. Based on the CDR3 plus reference TRBV28 and TRBJ2-3, the full variable domain is DVKVTQSSRYLVKRTGEKVFLECVQDMDHENMFWYRQDPGLGLRLIYFSYDVKMKEKGDIPEGYSVSREKKERFSLILESASTNQTSMYLCASSLLTGGTDTQYFGPGTRLTVL.

This clone was detected a few times. The V and J genes are TRBV15 and TRBJ2-7, with 10 bases aligning to TRBD1. J was trimmed by 7 bases and V by 5 bases; bases with no gene match: 8. The CDR3 is made up of 14 amino acids. Germline loops: CDR1 LNHNV, CDR2 YYDKDF (reference sequence). The CDR3 region is CATSPGQGEREQYF. In DNA, the CDR3 is TGTGCCACCAGCCCTGGACAGGGGGAGAGGGAGCAGTACTTC.

This chain uses TRBV11-2 with TRBJ2-7; D not certain. Germline CDR1 is SGHAT and CDR2 is FQNNGV. V lost 5 bases and J 6 bases, leaving 8 bases between the germline ends. This CDR3 comprises 11 residues. The CDR3 protein is CASSTMSEQYF. The CDR3 DNA follows: TGTGCCAGCAGCACTATGAGCGAGCAGTACTTC.

The chain has TRBV28 and TRBJ2-5; no clear D. V lost 5 bases, J lost 5 bases, and 15 bases lay in between. CDR1 MDHEN and CDR2 SYDVKM come from the germline V gene. The CDR3 loop spans 14 amino acids. The CDR3 protein is CASSLTDGVETQYF. The CDR3 DNA is TGTGCCAGCAGTCTGACGGACGGAGTGGAGACCCAGTACTTC.

This clone was seen just once. The chain joins TRBV15 to TRBJ1-2; D might be TRBD1 (6 bases). The CDR3 sequence is 15 residues long. Trimming took 0 bases from V and 8 from J, leaving 16 bases between them. Germline V gives CDR1 LNHNV, CDR2 YYDKDF (reference sequence). The CDR3 reads CATSRETGPSGGYTF. The CDR3 region has the DNA TGTGCCACCAGCAGAGAGACAGGACCTTCTGGGGGCTACACCTTC.

The chain links TRBV2 to TRBJ2-3; D is perhaps TRBD2 (6 bases). CDR3 length: 15 residues. V was pared by 6 bases and J by 2 bases, with 15 bases between. The germline V gene encodes CDR1 SNHLY and CDR2 FYNNEI. CDR3 coding DNA: TGTGCCAGCAGCGGACCGGGGAGGTCCACAGATACGCAGTATTTT. Protein sequence: CASSGPGRSTDTQYF.

As concerns this clone: It may be a read error: a sequence one base away is much more abundant. CDR3 region: CASSLASYNEQFF. In DNA form, the CDR3 reads TGTGCCAGCAGCTTAGCATCCTACAATGAGCAGTTCTTC. The J gene is TRBJ2-1, the V gene TRBV5-4, with D uncertain. Germline-derived CDR1 and CDR2 are SGHNT and YYREEE (reference sequence). Trimming left V 2 bases short and J 1 base short, with 4 bases between. The CDR3 covers 13 residues. The full variable domain, in which reference TRBV5-4 and TRBJ2-1 provide the parts outside the CDR3, is ETGVTQSPTHLIKTRGQQVTLRCSSQSGHNTVSWYQQALGQGPQFIFQYYREEENGRGNFPPRFSGLQFPNYSSELNVNALELDDSALYLCASSLASYNEQFFGPGTRLTVL.